The present T cell receptor (beta chain) was sequenced within a study of response to subunit inactivated influenza vaccine. The study, taken as a whole, reports: Every seasonal influenza vaccination brings in few new T cells, the authors suggested.

From the RT-PCR reads, TCRdb called clonotypes with MiXCR, one entry per CDR3 protein. The sample shows roughly 780,000 distinct CDR3 sequences, about a fifth of them seen only once. CDR3 size: 15 residues. CDR1 and CDR2 (germline): DFQATT, SNEGSKA (reference sequence). Between the trimmed V and J ends, which lost 0 bases and 9 bases, there was a span of 15 bases. In its sample, this clonotype was seen many times. The antigen remains undetermined. This chain uses TRBV20-1 with TRBJ1-6, with D possibly TRBD1 on 6 matching bases. The sequenced sample was PBMCs from blood, obtained roughly 5 days after vaccination. The clonotype originates from a man aged 45 to 65 who received an inactivated influenza vaccine. In nucleotides, the CDR3 is TGCAGTGCTAGAGATGGGGGGCAGGGGAGTTCACCCCTCCACTTT. Translated, it gives CSARDGGQGSSPLHF.